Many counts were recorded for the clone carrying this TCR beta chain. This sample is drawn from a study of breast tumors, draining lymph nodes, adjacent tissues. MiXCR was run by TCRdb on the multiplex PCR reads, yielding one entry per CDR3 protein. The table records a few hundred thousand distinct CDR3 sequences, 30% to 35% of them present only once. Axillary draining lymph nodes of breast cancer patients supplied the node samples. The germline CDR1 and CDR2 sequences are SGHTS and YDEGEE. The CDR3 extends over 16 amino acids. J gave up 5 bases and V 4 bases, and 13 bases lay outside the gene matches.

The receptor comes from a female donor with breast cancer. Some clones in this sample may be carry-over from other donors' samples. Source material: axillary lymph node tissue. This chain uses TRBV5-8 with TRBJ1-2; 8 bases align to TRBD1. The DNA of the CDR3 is TGTGCCAGCAGCCCGACAGGGGCCGACCCACTATATGGCTACACCTTC. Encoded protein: CASSPTGADPLYGYTF.